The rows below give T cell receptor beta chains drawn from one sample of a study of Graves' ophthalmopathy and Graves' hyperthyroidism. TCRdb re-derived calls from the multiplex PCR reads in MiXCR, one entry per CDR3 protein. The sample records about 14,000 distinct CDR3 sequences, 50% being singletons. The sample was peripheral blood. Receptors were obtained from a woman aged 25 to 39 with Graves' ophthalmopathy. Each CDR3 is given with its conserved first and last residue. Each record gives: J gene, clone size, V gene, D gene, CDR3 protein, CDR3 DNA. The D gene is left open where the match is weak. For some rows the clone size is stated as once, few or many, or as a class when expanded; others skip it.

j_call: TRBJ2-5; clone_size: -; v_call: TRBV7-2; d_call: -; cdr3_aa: CASSQIVGLGETQYF; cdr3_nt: TGTGCCAGCAGCCAAATAGTGGGCCTGGGAGAGACCCAGTACTTC
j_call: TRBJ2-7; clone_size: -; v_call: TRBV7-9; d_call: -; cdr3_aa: CASSSQDGLPSYEQHF; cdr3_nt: TGTGCCAGCAGCTCTCAAGACGGACTCCCAAGCTACGAGCAGCACTTC
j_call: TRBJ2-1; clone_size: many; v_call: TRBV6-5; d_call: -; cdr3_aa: CASSGGPNNEQFF; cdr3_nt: TGTGCCAGCAGTGGGGGGCCAAACAATGAGCAGTTCTTC
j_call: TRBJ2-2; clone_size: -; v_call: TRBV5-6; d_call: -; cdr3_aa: CASSQMEGGELFF; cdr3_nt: TGTGCCAGCAGCCAGATGGAGGGCGGGGAGCTGTTTTTT
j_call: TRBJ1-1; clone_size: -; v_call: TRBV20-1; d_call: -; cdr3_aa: CSAAGDTLNTEAFF; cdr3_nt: TGCAGTGCTGCCGGGGACACCCTGAACACTGAAGCTTTCTTT
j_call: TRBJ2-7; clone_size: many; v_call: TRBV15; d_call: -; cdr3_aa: CATSRAYYEQYF; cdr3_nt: TGTGCCACCAGCAGAGCGTACTACGAGCAGTACTTC
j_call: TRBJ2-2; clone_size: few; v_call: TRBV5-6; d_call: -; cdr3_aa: CASSVSGELFF; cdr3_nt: TGTGCCAGCAGCGTAAGCGGGGAGCTGTTTTTT
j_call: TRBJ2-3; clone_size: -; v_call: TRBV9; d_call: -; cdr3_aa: CASSVAQDAQYF; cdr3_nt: TGTGCCAGCAGCGTAGCTCAAGATGCGCAGTATTTT
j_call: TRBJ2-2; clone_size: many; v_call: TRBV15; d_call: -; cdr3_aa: CATSRDGVAANTGELFF; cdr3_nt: TGTGCCACCAGCAGAGATGGGGTAGCGGCGAACACCGGGGAGCTGTTTTTT
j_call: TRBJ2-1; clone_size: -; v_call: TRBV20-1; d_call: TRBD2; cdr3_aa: CSARDMASGKNNEQFF; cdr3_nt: TGCAGTGCTAGAGATATGGCTAGCGGGAAGAACAATGAGCAGTTCTTC
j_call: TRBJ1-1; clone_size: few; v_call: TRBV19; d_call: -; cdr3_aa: CASRAPGAVNTEAFF; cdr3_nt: TGTGCCAGTAGAGCCCCCGGGGCTGTGAACACTGAAGCTTTCTTT
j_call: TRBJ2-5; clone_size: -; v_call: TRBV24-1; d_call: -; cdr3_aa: CATSDPPRETQYF; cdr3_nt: TGTGCCACCAGTGATCCCCCTCGGGAGACCCAGTACTTC
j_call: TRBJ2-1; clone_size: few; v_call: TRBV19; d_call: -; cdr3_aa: CASSIDHGGREQFF; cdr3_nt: TGTGCCAGTAGTATAGATCACGGGGGACGTGAGCAGTTCTTC
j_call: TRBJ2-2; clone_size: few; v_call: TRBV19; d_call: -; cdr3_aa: CASSPPTQNTGELFF; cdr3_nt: TGTGCCAGTAGTCCCCCGACTCAGAACACCGGGGAGCTGTTTTTT
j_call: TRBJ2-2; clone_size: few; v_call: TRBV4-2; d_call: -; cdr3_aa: CASMPGDENTGELFF; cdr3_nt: TGTGCCAGCATGCCGGGTGATGAGAACACCGGGGAGCTGTTTTTT
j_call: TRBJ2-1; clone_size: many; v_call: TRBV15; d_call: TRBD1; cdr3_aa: CATSRMGWDSAYNEQFF; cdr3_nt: TGTGCCACCAGCAGGATGGGTTGGGACAGCGCTTACAATGAGCAGTTCTTC
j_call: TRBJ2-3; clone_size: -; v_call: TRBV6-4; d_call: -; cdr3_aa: CASSEGMDTDTQYF; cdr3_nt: TGTGCCAGCAGTGAAGGGATGGACACAGATACGCAGTATTTT
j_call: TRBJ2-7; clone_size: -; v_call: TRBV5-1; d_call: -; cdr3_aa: CASTSTVNDEQYF; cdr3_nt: TGCGCCAGCACCTCTACGGTGAACGACGAGCAGTACTTC
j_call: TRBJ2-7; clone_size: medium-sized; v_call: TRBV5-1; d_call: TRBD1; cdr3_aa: CASSLEQGARADEQYF; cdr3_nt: TGCGCCAGCAGCTTGGAGCAGGGGGCGCGTGCGGACGAGCAGTACTTC
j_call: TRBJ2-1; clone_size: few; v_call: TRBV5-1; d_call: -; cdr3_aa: CASSLEGTEQFF; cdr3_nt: TGCGCCAGCAGCTTGGAGGGCACTGAGCAGTTCTTC
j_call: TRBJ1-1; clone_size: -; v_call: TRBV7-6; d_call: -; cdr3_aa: CASMQGRRDTEAFF; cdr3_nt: TGTGCCAGCATGCAGGGCCGGCGGGACACTGAAGCTTTCTTT
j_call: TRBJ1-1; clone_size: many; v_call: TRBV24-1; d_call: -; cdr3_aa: CATSPSGGTEAFF; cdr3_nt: TGTGCCACCAGTCCATCGGGGGGGACTGAAGCTTTCTTT
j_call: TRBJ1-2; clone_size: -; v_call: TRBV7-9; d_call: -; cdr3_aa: CASSLARPLSGYTF; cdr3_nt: TGTGCCAGCAGCTTAGCGCGGCCGCTTTCAGGCTACACCTTC
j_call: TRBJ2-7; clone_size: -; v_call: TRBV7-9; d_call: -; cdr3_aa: CASSLNVRSSYEQYF; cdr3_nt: TGTGCCAGCAGCTTAAACGTCAGGAGCTCCTACGAGCAGTACTTC
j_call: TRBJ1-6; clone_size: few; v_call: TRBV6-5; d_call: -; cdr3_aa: CASRPGDPSSYNSPLHF; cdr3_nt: TGTGCCAGCAGACCAGGGGACCCGAGCTCCTATAATTCACCCCTCCACTTT
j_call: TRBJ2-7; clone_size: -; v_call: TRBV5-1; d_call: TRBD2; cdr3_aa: CASSEGTSGYEQYF; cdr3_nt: TGCGCCAGCAGCGAAGGGACTAGCGGCTACGAGCAGTACTTC
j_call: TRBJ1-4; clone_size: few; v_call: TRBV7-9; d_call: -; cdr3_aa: CASSLRSTRTGEKLFF; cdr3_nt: TGTGCCAGCAGCTTAAGGAGTACAAGAACGGGTGAAAAACTGTTTTTT
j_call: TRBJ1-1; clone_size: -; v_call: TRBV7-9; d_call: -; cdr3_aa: CASSPGASNTEAFF; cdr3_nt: TGTGCCAGCAGCCCAGGGGCATCGAACACTGAAGCTTTCTTT
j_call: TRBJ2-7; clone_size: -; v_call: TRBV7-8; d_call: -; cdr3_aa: CASSPMVDIWHEQYF; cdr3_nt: TGTGCCAGCAGCCCAATGGTGGACATTTGGCACGAGCAGTACTTC
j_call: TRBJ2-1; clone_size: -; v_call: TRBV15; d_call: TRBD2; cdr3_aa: CATSRDSREINEQFF; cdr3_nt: TGTGCCACCAGCAGAGATTCGCGGGAGATCAATGAGCAGTTCTTC
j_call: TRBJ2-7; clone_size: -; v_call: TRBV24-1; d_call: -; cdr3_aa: CATSDRDKTYEQYF; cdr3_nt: TGTGCCACCAGTGACCGGGACAAGACCTACGAGCAGTACTTC
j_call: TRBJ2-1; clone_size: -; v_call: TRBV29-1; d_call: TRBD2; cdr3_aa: CSVDPGLAEYNEQFF; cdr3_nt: TGCAGCGTTGACCCGGGACTAGCGGAATACAATGAGCAGTTCTTC
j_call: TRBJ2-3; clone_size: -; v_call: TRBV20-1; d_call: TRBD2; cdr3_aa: CSAKGTSGSDTQYF; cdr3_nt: TGCAGTGCTAAAGGGACTAGCGGATCGGATACGCAGTATTTT
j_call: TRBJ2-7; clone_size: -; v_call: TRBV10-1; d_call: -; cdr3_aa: CASSERYERYF; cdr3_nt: TGTGCCAGCAGTGAAAGGTACGAGCGGTACTTC
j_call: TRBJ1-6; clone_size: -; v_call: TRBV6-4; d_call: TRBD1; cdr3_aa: CASSDLRDSNSPLHF; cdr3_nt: TGTGCCAGCAGTGACTTAAGGGACAGTAATTCACCCCTCCACTTT
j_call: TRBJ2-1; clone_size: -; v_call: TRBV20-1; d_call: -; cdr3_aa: CSAPDWDNEQLF; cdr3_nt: TGCAGTGCCCCGGACTGGGACAATGAGCAGCTCTTC
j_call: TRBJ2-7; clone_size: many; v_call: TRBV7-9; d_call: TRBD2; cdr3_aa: CASSMTSGFYEQYF; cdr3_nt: TGTGCCAGCAGCATGACTAGCGGGTTCTACGAGCAGTACTTC
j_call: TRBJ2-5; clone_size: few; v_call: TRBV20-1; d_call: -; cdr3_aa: CSARDDFGRNQETQYF; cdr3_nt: TGCAGTGCTAGAGATGACTTCGGAAGGAACCAAGAGACCCAGTACTTC
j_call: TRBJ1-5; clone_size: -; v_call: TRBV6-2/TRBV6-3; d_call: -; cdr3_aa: CASSLGHRYSDQPQHF; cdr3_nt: TGTGCCAGCAGTCTTGGACACCGTTATAGCGATCAGCCCCAGCATTTC
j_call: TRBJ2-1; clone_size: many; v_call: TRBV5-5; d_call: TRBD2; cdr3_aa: CASSFGLAGAGEQFF; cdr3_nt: TGTGCCAGCAGCTTCGGGCTAGCGGGAGCCGGGGAGCAGTTCTTC
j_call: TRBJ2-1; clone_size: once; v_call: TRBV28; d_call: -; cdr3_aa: CASSSPNEQFF; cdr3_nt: TGTGCCAGCAGCTCCCCCAATGAGCAGTTCTTC
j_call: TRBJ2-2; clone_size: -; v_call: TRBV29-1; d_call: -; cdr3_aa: CSVEVLGGNTGELFF; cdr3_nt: TGCAGCGTTGAAGTTCTCGGAGGGAACACCGGGGAGCTGTTTTTT
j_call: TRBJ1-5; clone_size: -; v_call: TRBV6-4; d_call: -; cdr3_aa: CASSDRANQPQHF; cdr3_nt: TGTGCCAGCAGTGACAGGGCAAATCAGCCCCAGCATTTT
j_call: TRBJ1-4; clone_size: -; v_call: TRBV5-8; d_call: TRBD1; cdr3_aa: CASSPGQGRNEELFF; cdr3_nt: TGTGCCAGCAGCCCGGGACAGGGTAGGAATGAGGAACTGTTTTTT